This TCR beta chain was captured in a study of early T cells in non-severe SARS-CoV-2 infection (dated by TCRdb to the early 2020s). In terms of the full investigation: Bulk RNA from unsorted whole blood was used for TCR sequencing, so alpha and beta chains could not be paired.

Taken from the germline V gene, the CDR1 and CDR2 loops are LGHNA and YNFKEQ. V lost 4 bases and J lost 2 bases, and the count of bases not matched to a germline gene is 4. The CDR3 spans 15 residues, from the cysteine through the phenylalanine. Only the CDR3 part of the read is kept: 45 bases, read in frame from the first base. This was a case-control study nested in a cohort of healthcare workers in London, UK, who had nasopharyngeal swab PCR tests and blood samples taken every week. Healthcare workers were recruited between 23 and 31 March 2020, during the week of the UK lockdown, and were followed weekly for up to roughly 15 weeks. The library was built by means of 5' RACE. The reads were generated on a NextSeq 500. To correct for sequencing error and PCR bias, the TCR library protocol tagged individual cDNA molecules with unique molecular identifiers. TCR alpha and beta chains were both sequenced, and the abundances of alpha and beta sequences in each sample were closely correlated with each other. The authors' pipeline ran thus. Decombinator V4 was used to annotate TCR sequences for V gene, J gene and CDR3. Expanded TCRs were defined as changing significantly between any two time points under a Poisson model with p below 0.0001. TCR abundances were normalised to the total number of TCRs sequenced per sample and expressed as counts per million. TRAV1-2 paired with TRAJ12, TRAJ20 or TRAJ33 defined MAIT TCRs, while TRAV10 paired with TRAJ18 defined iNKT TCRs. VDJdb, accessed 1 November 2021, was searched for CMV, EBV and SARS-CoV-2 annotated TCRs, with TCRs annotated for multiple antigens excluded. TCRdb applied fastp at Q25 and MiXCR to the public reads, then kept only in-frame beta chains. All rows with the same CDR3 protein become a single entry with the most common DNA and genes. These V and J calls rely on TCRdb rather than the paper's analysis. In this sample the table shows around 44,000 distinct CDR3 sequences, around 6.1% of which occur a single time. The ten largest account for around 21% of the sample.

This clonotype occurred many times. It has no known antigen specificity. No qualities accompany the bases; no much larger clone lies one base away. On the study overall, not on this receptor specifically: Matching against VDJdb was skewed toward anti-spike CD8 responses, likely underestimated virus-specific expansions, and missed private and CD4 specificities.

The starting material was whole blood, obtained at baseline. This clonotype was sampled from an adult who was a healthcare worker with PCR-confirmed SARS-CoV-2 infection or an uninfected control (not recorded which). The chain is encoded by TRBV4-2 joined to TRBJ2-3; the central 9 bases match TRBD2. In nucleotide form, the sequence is TGTGCCAGCAGCCCGGCTAGCGGGACCACAGATACGCAGTATTTT. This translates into CASSPASGTTDTQYF.